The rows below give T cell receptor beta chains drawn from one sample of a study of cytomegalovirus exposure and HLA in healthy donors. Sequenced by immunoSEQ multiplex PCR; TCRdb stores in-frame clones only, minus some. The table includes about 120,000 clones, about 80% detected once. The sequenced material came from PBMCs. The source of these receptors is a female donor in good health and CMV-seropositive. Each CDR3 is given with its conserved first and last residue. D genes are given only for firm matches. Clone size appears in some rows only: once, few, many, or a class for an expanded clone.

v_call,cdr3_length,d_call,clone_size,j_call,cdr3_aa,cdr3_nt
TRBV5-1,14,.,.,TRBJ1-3,CASSGSLSGNTIYF,TGCGCCAGCAGCGGCAGTCTCTCTGGAAACACCATATATTTT
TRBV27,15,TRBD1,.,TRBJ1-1,CASTRQGVGGTEAFF,TGTGCCAGCACGCGACAGGGGGTTGGGGGCACTGAAGCTTTCTTT
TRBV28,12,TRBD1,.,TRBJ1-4,CASTTQGAKLFF,TGTGCCAGCACTACCCAGGGGGCGAAACTGTTTTTT
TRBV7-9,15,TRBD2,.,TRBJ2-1,CASSFPGLVGNEQFF,TGTGCCAGCAGCTTTCCGGGACTAGTAGGCAATGAGCAGTTCTTC
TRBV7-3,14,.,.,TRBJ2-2,CASSLGVGIGELFF,TGTGCCAGCAGCTTAGGGGTCGGGATAGGGGAGCTGTTTTTT
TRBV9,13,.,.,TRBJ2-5,CASSVGRRETQYF,TGTGCCAGCAGCGTAGGGAGGAGGGAGACCCAGTACTTC
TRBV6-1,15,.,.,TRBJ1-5,CASELKRGGSSPQHF,TGTGCCAGCGAGCTAAAACGGGGGGGGTCCTCGCCCCAGCATTTT
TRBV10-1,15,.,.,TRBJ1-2,CASSESGTPNYGYTF,TGCGCCAGCAGTGAGTCGGGCACCCCTAACTATGGCTACACCTTC
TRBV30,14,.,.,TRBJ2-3,CAWSVGLSTDTQYF,TGTGCCTGGAGTGTAGGACTAAGCACAGATACGCAGTATTTT
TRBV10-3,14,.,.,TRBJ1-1,CAIRDDMRATEAFF,TGTGCCATCAGGGACGACATGCGGGCCACTGAAGCTTTCTTT
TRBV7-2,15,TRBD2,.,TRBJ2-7,CASSTPAGGTYEQYF,TGTGCCAGCAGCACCCCAGCGGGGGGCACCTACGAGCAGTACTTC
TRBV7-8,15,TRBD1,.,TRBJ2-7,CASSPGTGSSYEQYF,TGTGCCAGCAGCCCCGGGACAGGGAGTTCGTACGAGCAGTACTTC
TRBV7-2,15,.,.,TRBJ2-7,CASSFRGSRGYEQYF,TGTGCCAGCAGCTTTAGGGGCTCTAGGGGTTACGAGCAGTACTTC
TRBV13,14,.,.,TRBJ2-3,CATTNLGSTDTQYF,TGTGCCACCACAAACCTGGGCAGCACAGATACGCAGTATTTT
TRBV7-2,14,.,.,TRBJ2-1,CASSSTLASDEQFF,TGTGCCAGCAGCAGTACTCTAGCAAGCGATGAGCAGTTCTTC
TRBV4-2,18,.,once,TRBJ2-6,CASSQDWTASSGANVLTF,TGTGCCAGCAGCCAAGATTGGACAGCCTCCTCTGGGGCCAACGTCCTGACTTTC
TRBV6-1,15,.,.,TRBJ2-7,CASSEIGQGSYEQYF,TGTGCCAGCAGTGAGATCGGCCAGGGATCCTACGAGCAGTACTTC
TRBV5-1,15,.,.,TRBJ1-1,CASSWQGGGNTEAFF,TGCGCCAGCAGCTGGCAGGGAGGCGGGAACACTGAAGCTTTCTTT
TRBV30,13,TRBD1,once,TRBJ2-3,CAWRGQGTDTQYF,TGTGCCTGGAGGGGACAGGGCACAGATACGCAGTATTTT
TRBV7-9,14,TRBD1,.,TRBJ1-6,CASSRGQGGSPLHF,TGTGCCAGCAGCCGCGGACAGGGGGGTTCACCCCTCCACTTT
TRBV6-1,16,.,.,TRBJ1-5,CASSEARGTVNQPQHF,TGTGCCAGCAGTGAAGCGCGGGGGACGGTGAATCAGCCCCAGCATTTT
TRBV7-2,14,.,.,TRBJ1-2,CASSLGAIPGGYTF,TGTGCCAGCAGCTTAGGGGCGATCCCAGGAGGCTACACCTTC
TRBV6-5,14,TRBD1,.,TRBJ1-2,CASSLRDRVDGYTF,TGTGCCAGCAGCCTCCGAGACAGGGTTGATGGCTACACCTTC
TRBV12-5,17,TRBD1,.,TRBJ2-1,CASGLVRQGGIGYEQFF,TGTGCTAGTGGTTTGGTACGACAAGGGGGCATTGGCTATGAGCAGTTCTTC
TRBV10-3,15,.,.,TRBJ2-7,CAMQTSLTGFYEQYF,TGTGCCATGCAGACAAGCCTCACAGGGTTTTACGAGCAGTACTTC
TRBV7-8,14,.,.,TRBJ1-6,CASSPDILNSPLHF,TGTGCCAGCAGCCCGGACATCCTTAATTCACCCCTCCACTTT
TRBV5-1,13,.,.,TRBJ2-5,CASSSGVEETQYF,TGCGCCAGCAGCTCGGGGGTTGAGGAGACCCAGTACTTC
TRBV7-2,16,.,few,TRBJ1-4,CASSLQPGGSNEKLFF,TGTGCCAGCAGCTTGCAGCCGGGGGGGAGTAATGAAAAACTGTTTTTT
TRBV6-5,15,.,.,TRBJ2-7,CASSRAAGVAYEQYF,TGTGCCAGCAGTCGAGCGGCAGGGGTTGCCTACGAGCAGTACTTC
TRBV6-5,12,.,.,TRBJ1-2,CASSPFNYGYTF,TGTGCCAGCAGTCCATTTAACTATGGCTACACCTTC
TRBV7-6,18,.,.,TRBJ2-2,CASSLYSLGRTNTGELFF,TGTGCCAGCAGCTTGTATTCTTTGGGCCGAACGAACACCGGGGAGCTGTTTTTT
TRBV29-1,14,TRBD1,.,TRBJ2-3,CSVEIGTVKDTQYF,TGCAGCGTTGAGATAGGGACAGTAAAAGATACGCAGTATTTT
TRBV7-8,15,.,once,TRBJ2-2,CATSGAQGSTRELFF,TGCGCCACCTCGGGCGCACAGGGCTCAACGAGGGAGCTGTTTTTT
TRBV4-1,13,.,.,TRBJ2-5,CASSQAGGETQYF,TGCGCCAGCAGCCAAGCCGGTGGAGAGACCCAGTACTTC
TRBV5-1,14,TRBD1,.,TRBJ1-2,CASSLGQGIYGYTF,TGCGCCAGCAGCTTAGGACAGGGCATCTATGGCTACACCTTC
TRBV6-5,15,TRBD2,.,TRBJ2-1,CASRPSGGRYNEQFF,TGTGCCAGCAGACCCTCGGGGGGGCGCTACAATGAGCAGTTCTTC
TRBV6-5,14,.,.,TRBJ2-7,CASSSAGQTYEQYF,TGTGCCAGCAGTTCCGCTGGGCAGACATACGAGCAGTACTTC
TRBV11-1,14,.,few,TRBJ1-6,CASSFEGANSPLHF,TGTGCCAGCAGCTTTGAAGGGGCTAATTCACCCCTCCACTTT
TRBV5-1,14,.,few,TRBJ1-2,CASSLRGADYGYTF,TGCGCCAGCAGCTTGAGGGGCGCGGACTATGGCTACACCTTC
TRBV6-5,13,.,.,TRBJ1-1,CASSYNRELEAFF,TGTGCCAGCAGTTACAACAGGGAGCTTGAAGCTTTCTTT
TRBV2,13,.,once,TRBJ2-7,CASSEGTDYEQYF,TGTGCCAGCAGTGAAGGAACTGACTACGAGCAGTACTTC
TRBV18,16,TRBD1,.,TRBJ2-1,CASSPRGTGAYNEQFF,TGTGCCAGCTCACCAAGAGGGACAGGGGCCTACAATGAGCAGTTCTTC
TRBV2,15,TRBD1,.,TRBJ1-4,CASSDLDRGHEKLFF,TGTGCCAGCAGTGATTTGGACAGGGGACATGAAAAACTGTTTTTT
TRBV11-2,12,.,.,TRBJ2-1,CASSPSDNEQFF,TGTGCCAGCAGCCCTTCAGACAATGAGCAGTTCTTC
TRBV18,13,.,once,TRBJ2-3,CASSLEGPGTQYF,TGTGCCAGCTCACTGGAGGGGCCGGGTACGCAGTATTTT
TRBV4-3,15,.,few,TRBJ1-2,CASSPTGGGGYGYTF,TGCGCCAGCAGCCCCACGGGCGGCGGGGGCTATGGCTACACCTTC
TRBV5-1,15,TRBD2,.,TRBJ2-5,CASSSLLAGGETQYF,TGCGCCAGCAGCTCATTACTAGCGGGGGGAGAGACCCAGTACTTC
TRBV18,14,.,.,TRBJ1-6,CASSPRDTNSPLHF,TGTGCCAGCTCACCCCGGGACACTAATTCACCCCTCCACTTT
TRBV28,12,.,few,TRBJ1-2,CASSTRRYGYTF,TGTGCCAGCAGTACTAGGCGATATGGCTACACCTTC
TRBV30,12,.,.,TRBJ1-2,CAWSPRNSGYTF,TGTGCCTGGAGTCCCCGAAACAGTGGCTACACCTTC
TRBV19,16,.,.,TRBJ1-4,CASSITGNRLSRKLFF,TGTGCCAGTAGTATAACGGGAAACCGCTTGTCAAGGAAACTGTTTTTT